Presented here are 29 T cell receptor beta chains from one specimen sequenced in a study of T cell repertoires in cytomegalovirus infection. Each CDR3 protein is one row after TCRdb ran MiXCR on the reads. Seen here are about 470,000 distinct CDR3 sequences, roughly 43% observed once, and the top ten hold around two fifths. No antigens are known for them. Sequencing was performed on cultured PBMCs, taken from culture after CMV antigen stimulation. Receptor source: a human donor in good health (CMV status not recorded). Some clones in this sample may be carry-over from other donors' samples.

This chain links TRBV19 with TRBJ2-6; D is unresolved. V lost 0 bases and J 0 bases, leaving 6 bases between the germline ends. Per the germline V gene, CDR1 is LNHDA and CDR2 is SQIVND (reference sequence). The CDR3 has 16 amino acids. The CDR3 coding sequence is TGTGCCAGTAGTATAGATCCGGGCTCTGGGGCCAACGTCCTGACTTTC. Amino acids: CASSIDPGSGANVLTF. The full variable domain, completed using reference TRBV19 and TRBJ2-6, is DGGITQSPKYLFRKEGQNVTLSCEQNLNHDAMYWYRQDPGQGLRLIYYSQIVNDFQKGDIAEGYSVSREKKESFPLTVTSAQKNPTAFYLCASSIDPGSGANVLTFGAGSRLTVL.

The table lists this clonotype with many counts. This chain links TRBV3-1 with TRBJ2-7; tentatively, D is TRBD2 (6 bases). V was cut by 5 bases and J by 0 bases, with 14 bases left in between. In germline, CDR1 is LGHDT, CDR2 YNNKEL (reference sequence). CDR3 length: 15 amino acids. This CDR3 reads CASSEAASVSYEQYF. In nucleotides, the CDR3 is TGTGCCAGCAGCGAGGCTGCTAGCGTCTCCTACGAGCAGTACTTC.

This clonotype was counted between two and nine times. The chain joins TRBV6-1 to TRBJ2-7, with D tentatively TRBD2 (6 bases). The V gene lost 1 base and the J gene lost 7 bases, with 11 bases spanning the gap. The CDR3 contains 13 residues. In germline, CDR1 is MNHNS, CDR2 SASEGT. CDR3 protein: CASSEGWREEQYF. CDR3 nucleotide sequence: TGTGCCAGCAGTGAAGGGTGGAGGGAAGAGCAGTACTTC.

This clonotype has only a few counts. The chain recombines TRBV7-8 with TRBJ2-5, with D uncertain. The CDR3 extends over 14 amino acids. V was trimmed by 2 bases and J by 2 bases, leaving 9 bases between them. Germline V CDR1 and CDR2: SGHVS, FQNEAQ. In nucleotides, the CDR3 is TGTGCCAGCAGCTTATTGGCCGTACAAGAGACCCAGTACTTC. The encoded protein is CASSLLAVQETQYF.

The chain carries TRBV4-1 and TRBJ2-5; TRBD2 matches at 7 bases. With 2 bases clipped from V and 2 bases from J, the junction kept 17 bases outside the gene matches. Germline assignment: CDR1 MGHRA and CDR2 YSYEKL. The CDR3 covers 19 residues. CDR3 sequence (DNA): TGCGCCAGCAGCCAACCGTATTCCGGGACCGGGGGAGGGCAAGAGACCCAGTACTTC. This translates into CASSQPYSGTGGGQETQYF.

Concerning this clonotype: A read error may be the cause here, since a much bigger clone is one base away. The CDR3 DNA follows: TGTGCCAGCAGCTCGGGACAGTACACTGAAGCTTTCTTT. Amino acid sequence: CASSSGQYTEAFF. V and J are TRBV7-4 and TRBJ1-1; 7 positions agree with TRBD1. With V trimmed by 4 bases and J by 3 bases, 2 bases remained unmatched. Germline V gene lookup returns CDR1 SGHVT and CDR2 SQSDAQ. CDR3 length equals 13 residues.

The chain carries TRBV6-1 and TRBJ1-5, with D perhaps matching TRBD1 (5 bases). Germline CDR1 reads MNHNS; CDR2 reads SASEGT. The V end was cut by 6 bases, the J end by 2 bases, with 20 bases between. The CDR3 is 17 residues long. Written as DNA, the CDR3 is TGTGCCAGCAGCGACCCTCCGGGGGGTATCGGCAATCAGCCCCAGCATTTT. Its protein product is CASSDPPGGIGNQPQHF.

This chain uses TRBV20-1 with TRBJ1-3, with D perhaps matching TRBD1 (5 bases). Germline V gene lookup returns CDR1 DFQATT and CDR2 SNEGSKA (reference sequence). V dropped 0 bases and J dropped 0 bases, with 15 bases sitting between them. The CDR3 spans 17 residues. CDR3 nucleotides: TGCAGTGCTAGAGATCCCCAGGGACCGAGCTCTGGAAACACCATATATTTT. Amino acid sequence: CSARDPQGPSSGNTIYF.

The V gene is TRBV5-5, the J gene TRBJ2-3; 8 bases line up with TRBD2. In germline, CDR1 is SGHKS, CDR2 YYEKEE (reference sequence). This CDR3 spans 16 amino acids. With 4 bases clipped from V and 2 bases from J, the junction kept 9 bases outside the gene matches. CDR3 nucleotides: TGTGCCAGCAGCCCCAACCTAGCGGGCATCACAGATACGCAGTATTTT. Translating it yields CASSPNLAGITDTQYF.

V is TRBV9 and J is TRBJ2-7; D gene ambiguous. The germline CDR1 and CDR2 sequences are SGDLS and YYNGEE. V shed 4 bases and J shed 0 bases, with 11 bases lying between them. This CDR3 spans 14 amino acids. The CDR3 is CASSPGRASYEQYF. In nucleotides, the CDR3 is TGTGCCAGCAGCCCAGGACGGGCCTCCTACGAGCAGTACTTC.

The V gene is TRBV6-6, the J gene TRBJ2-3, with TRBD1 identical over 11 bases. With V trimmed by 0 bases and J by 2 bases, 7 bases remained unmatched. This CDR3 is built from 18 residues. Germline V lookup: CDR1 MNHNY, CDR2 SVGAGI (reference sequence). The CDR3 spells CASSYSGGTGGFTDTQYF. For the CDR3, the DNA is TGTGCCAGCAGTTACTCCGGTGGGACAGGGGGATTCACAGATACGCAGTATTTT.

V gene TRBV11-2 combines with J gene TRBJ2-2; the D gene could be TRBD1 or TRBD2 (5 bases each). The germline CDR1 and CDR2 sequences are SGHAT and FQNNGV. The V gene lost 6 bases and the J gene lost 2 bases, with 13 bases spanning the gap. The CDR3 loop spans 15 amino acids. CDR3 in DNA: TGTGCCAGCAGGAGCCTCAGGGACAACACCGGGGAGCTGTTTTTT. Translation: CASRSLRDNTGELFF.

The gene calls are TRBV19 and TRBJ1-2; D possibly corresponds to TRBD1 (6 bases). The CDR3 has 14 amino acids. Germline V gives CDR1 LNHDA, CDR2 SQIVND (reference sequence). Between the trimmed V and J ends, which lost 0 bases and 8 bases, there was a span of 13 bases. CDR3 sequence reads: CASSIDSTGSGYTF. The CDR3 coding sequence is TGTGCCAGTAGTATAGATTCAACAGGGAGCGGCTACACCTTC. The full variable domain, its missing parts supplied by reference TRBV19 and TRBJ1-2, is DGGITQSPKYLFRKEGQNVTLSCEQNLNHDAMYWYRQDPGQGLRLIYYSQIVNDFQKGDIAEGYSVSREKKESFPLTVTSAQKNPTAFYLCASSIDSTGSGYTFGSGTRLTVV.

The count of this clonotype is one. The CDR3 DNA sequence: TGTGCCAGCAGTTTCAACAGGGGTCAGCCCCAGCATTTT. It yields the protein CASSFNRGQPQHF. The chain has TRBV12-3 or TRBV12-4 and TRBJ1-5; 7 positions agree with TRBD1. The V and J ends lost 3 bases and 6 bases, in that order; junction bases with no gene match: 2. The CDR3 totals 13 residues.

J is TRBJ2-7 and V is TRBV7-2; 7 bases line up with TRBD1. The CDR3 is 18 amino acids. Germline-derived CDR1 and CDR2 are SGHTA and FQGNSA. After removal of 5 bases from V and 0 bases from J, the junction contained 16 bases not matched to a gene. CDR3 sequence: CASSPRTGEWGYSYEQYF. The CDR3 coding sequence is TGTGCCAGCAGCCCCAGGACAGGAGAGTGGGGCTACTCCTACGAGCAGTACTTC.

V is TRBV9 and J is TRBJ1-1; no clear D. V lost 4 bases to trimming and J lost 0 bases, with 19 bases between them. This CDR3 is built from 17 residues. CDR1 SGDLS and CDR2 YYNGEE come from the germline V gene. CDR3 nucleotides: TGTGCCAGCAGCCCGCCGGGAGCCCAGGTGGTGAACACTGAAGCTTTCTTT. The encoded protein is CASSPPGAQVVNTEAFF.

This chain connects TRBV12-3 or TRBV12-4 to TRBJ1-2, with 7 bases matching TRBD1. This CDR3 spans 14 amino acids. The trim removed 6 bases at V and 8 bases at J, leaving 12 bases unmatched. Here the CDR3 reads CASSCGQATCGYTF. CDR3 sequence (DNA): TGTGCCAGCAGCTGCGGACAGGCCACCTGCGGCTACACCTTC.

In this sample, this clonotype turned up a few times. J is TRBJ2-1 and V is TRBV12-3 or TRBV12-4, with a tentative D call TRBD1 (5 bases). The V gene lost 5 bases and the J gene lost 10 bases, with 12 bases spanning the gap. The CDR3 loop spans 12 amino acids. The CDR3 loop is CASSIQVAEQFF. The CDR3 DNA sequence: TGTGCCAGCAGTATACAGGTCGCGGAGCAGTTCTTC.

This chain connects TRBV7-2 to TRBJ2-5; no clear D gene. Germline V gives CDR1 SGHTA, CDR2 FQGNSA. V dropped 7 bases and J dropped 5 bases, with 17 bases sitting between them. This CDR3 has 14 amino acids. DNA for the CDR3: TGTGCCAGCACCCGGGCCACCCACGGGGAGACCCAGTACTTC. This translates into CASTRATHGETQYF.

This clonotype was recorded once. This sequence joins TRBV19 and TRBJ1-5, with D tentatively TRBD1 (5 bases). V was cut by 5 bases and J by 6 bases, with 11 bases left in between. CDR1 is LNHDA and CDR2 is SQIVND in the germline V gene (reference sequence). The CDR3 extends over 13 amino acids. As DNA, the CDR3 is TGTGCCAGTAGTCCCGACAGTCCTCAGCCCCAGCATTTT. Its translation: CASSPDSPQPQHF.

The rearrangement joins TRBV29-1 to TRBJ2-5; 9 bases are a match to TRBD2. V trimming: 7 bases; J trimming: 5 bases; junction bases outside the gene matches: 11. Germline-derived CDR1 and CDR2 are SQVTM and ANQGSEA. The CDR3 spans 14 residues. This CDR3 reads CSASGLARLETQYF. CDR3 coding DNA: TGCAGCGCTTCTGGACTAGCGCGTCTCGAGACCCAGTACTTC.

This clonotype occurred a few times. The CDR3: CASSQDRGLYEQYF. Here the CDR3 DNA reads TGTGCCAGCAGCCAAGACAGGGGGCTCTACGAGCAGTACTTC. The V call is TRBV4-2, the J call TRBJ2-7, with 8 bases lining up with TRBD1. The CDR3 runs 14 residues. The junction had 1 base not matched to a gene; V was cut back by 0 bases and J by 3 bases. The germline V gene encodes CDR1 LGHNA and CDR2 YNFKEQ.

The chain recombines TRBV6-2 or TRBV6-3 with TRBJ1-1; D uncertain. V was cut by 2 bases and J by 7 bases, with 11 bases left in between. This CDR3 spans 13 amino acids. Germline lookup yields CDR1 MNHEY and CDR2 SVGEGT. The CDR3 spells CASSYDPGNEAFF. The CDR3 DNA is TGTGCCAGCAGTTACGATCCCGGTAATGAAGCTTTCTTT.

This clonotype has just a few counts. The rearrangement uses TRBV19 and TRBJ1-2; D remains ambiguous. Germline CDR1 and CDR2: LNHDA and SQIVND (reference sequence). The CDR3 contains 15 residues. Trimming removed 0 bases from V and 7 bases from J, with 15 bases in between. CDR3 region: CASSIEGSGRGGYTF. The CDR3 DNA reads TGTGCCAGTAGTATAGAGGGCAGCGGGAGAGGTGGCTACACCTTC.

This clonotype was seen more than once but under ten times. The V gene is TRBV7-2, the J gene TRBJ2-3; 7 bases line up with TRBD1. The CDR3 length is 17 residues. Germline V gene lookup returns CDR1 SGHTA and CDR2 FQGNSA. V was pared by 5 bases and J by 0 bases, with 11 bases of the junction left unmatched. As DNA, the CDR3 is TGTGCCAGCAGCCCCAGGGGGTACCAAACTAGCACAGATACGCAGTATTTT. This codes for CASSPRGYQTSTDTQYF.

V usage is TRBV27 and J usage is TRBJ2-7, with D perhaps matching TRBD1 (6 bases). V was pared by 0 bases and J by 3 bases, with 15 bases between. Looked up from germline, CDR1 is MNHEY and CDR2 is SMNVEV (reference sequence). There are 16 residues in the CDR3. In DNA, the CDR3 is TGTGCCAGCAGTTTATCAAGGGGGACGCCTGGCTACGAGCAGTACTTC. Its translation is CASSLSRGTPGYEQYF.

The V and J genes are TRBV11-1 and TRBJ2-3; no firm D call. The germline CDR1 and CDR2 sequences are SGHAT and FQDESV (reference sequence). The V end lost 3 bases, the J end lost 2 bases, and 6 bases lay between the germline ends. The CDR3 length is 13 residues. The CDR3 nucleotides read TGTGCCAGCAGCTTCGACCCCACAGATACGCAGTATTTT. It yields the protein CASSFDPTDTQYF.

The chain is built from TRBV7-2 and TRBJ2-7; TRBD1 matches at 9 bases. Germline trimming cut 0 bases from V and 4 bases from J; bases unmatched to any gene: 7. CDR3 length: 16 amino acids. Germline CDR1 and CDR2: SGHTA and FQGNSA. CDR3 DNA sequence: TGTGCCAGCAGCTTAGCGGTTGGACAGGGGTCTTACGAGCAGTACTTC. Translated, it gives CASSLAVGQGSYEQYF. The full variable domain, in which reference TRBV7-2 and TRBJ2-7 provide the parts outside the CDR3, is GAGVSQSPSNKVTEKGKDVELRCDPISGHTALYWYRQSLGQGLEFLIYFQGNSAPDKSGLPSDRFSAERTGGSVSTLTIQRTQQEDSAVYLCASSLAVGQGSYEQYFGPGTRLTVT.

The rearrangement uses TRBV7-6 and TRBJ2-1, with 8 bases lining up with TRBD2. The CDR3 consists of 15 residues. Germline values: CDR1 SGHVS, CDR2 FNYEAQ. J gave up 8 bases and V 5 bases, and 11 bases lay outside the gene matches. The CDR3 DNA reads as TGTGCCAGCAGCCCCTCCCGGGGGGGCCGCGATGAGCAGTTCTTC. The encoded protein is CASSPSRGGRDEQFF.